These 10 T cell receptor beta chains originate from one sample sequenced in a study of early T cells in non-severe SARS-CoV-2 infection. From the 5' RACE reads, TCRdb called clonotypes with MiXCR, one entry per CDR3 protein. The sample consists of 90,000 to 120,000 distinct CDR3 sequences, around 10% of them appearing once. The sequenced sample consisted of whole blood. The receptor source for this set is an adult who was a healthcare worker with PCR-confirmed SARS-CoV-2 infection or an uninfected control (not recorded which).

This clonotype was seen many times. The genes are TRBV5-6 and TRBJ2-4; 9 bases fit TRBD1. The germline V gene encodes CDR1 SGHDT and CDR2 YYEEEE. J gave up 0 bases and V 0 bases, and 1 base lay outside the gene matches. The CDR3 totals 16 residues. The CDR3 nucleotides are TGTGCCAGCAGCTTGGGGACAGGGGTAGCCAAAAACATTCAGTACTTC. This gives the protein CASSLGTGVAKNIQYF.

The CDR3 region is CATSDPPSSYNEQFF. The CDR3 DNA is TGTGCCACCAGTGACCCGCCCAGCTCCTACAATGAGCAGTTCTTC. The chain combines TRBV24-1 with TRBJ2-1, with D hard to call. The germline CDR1 and CDR2 sequences are KGHDR and SFDVKD. The CDR3 runs 15 residues. With 4 bases removed from V and 0 bases from J, the gap between germline ends came to 9 bases.

This clonotype has just a few counts. This chain links TRBV29-1 with TRBJ2-2; either TRBD1 or TRBD2 may fit D (6 bases each). Trimming stripped 3 bases from V and 4 bases from J, with 12 bases between. Germline V gene lookup returns CDR1 SQVTM and CDR2 ANQGSEA. This CDR3 is 14 amino acids long. The CDR3 spells CSVDRGRGTGELFF. The CDR3 DNA sequence: TGCAGCGTTGACCGGGGGCGCGGCACCGGGGAGCTGTTTTTT.

This clonotype came up a few times. This rearrangement joins TRBV28 to TRBJ2-7, with 8 bases that match TRBD1. Looked up from germline, CDR1 is MDHEN and CDR2 is SYDVKM. The ends lost 8 bases at V and 9 bases at J; junction bases unmatched: 18. This CDR3 has 15 amino acids. The CDR3 loop is CASARVSGGLSGQYF. The CDR3 DNA is TGTGCCAGCGCAAGAGTTTCAGGGGGCCTTTCCGGGCAGTACTTC. Full variable domain (missing parts from reference TRBV28 and TRBJ2-7): DVKVTQSSRYLVKRTGEKVFLECVQDMDHENMFWYRQDPGLGLRLIYFSYDVKMKEKGDIPEGYSVSREKKERFSLILESASTNQTSMYLCASARVSGGLSGQYFGPGTRLTVT.

This clonotype has a count of ten or more. This chain joins TRBV19 and TRBJ1-5; the D gene is possibly TRBD1 (6 bases). Germline CDR1 and CDR2: LNHDA and SQIVND (reference sequence). The V and J ends lost 5 bases and 2 bases respectively, with 13 bases between them. The CDR3 has 15 amino acids. The CDR3 protein is CASSVTGSGNQPQHF. The CDR3 DNA sequence: TGTGCCAGTAGTGTAACAGGGAGCGGCAATCAGCCCCAGCATTTT.

This rearrangement joins TRBV5-1 to TRBJ1-5; 8 positions match TRBD1. Losses at the gene ends were 2 bases for V and 4 bases for J; bases not matched to a gene: 5. In germline, CDR1 is SGHRS, CDR2 YFSETQ. The CDR3 runs to 15 residues. CDR3 sequence reads: CASSLQGERNQPQHF. CDR3 DNA: TGCGCCAGCAGCTTACAGGGGGAAAGGAATCAGCCCCAGCATTTT.

CDR3 in DNA: TGCAGTGCTAGATCCCGGACAAGGAACACTGAAGCTTTCTTT. Protein product: CSARSRTRNTEAFF. This chain links TRBV20-1 with TRBJ1-1, with D possibly being TRBD1 (5 bases). Germline lookup yields CDR1 DFQATT and CDR2 SNEGSKA (reference sequence). V was pared by 2 bases and J by 1 base, with 11 bases between. CDR3 length equals 14 residues.

V usage is TRBV2 and J usage is TRBJ2-2; no definite D call. The CDR3 is 12 residues long. Germline V gene sequence: CDR1 SNHLY, CDR2 FYNNEI. Trimming took 4 bases from V and 3 from J, leaving 3 bases between them. The CDR3 reads CASSVYTGELFF. The CDR3 DNA reads TGTGCCAGCAGTGTGTACACCGGGGAGCTGTTTTTT.

This clonotype turned up a few times. This chain joins TRBV18 and TRBJ2-5; D not resolved. Trimming left V 6 bases short and J 5 bases short, with 16 bases between. The CDR3 has 14 residues. Germline lookup yields CDR1 KGHSH and CDR2 LQKENI. In nucleotides, the CDR3 is TGTGCCAGCTCCTCAGGCTCGACTCCGGAGACCCAGTACTTC. The encoded protein is CASSSGSTPETQYF.

This clonotype was picked up many times. The rearrangement joins TRBV10-3 to TRBJ2-3, with 7 nucleotides matching TRBD1. Trimming took 3 bases from V and 0 from J; bases not matched to a gene: 12. The CDR3 has 18 amino acids. CDR1 and CDR2 (germline): ENHRY, SYGVKD. CDR3 residues: CAISEGDRVTGSTDTQYF. CDR3 sequence (DNA): TGTGCCATCAGTGAAGGAGACAGGGTAACGGGGAGCACAGATACGCAGTATTTT.